The rows below give T cell receptor beta chains drawn from one sample of a study of high-grade serous ovarian cancer treatment subgroups. The data were produced by immunoSEQ multiplex PCR, yet TCRdb's version contains in-frame clones alone and is incomplete. The sample consists of about 2,500 clones, approximately 72% of them appearing once. The specimen sequenced was tumor tissue. These receptors all stem from a human donor with high-grade serous ovarian cancer. The CDR3 runs from the conserved cysteine through the conserved F or W. The order of the fields is clone size, V gene, D gene, J gene, CDR3 protein, CDR3 DNA. D genes are given only for firm matches. Size values are once, few and many counts, or a class for expanded clones, and some rows have none.

size: .
V: TRBV6-5
D: .
J: TRBJ2-7
CDR3: CASSYSAQSVYEQYF
DNA: TGTGCCAGCAGTTACTCGGCCCAGTCGGTCTACGAGCAGTACTTC

size: .
V: TRBV19
D: TRBD1
J: TRBJ2-7
CDR3: CASSLSRTGSYEQYF
DNA: TGTGCCAGTAGTCTAAGTCGGACAGGGTCCTACGAGCAGTACTTC

size: .
V: TRBV2
D: .
J: TRBJ2-2
CDR3: CASSGGGPNTGELFF
DNA: TGTGCCAGCAGTGGGGGGGGCCCGAACACCGGGGAGCTGTTTTTT

size: once
V: TRBV7-2
D: TRBD1
J: TRBJ1-2
CDR3: CASTPLAGGFYGYTF
DNA: TGTGCCAGCACCCCTCTGGCAGGGGGCTTCTATGGCTACACCTTC

size: few
V: TRBV2
D: .
J: TRBJ1-4
CDR3: CASSDIDFSGGPATNEKLFF
DNA: TGTGCCAGCAGTGATATTGATTTTTCTGGGGGGCCCGCAACTAATGAAAAACTGTTTTTT

size: .
V: TRBV7-9
D: TRBD2
J: TRBJ2-2
CDR3: CASSFVGGAGELFF
DNA: TGTGCCAGCAGCTTCGTGGGGGGGGCCGGGGAGCTGTTTTTT

size: .
V: TRBV6-1
D: .
J: TRBJ1-5
CDR3: CASSPRGWEQPQHF
DNA: TGTGCCAGCAGTCCCCGGGGTTGGGAACAGCCCCAGCATTTT

size: .
V: TRBV28
D: TRBD1
J: TRBJ2-7
CDR3: CASSFPQGARYEQYF
DNA: TGTGCCAGCAGTTTCCCACAGGGGGCGAGGTACGAGCAGTACTTC

size: .
V: TRBV5-5
D: .
J: TRBJ1-6
CDR3: CASSYGTQNSPLHF
DNA: TGTGCCAGCAGCTACGGGACTCAAAATTCACCCCTCCACTTT

size: .
V: TRBV7-8
D: TRBD1
J: TRBJ2-3
CDR3: CASSIRQGAPTDTQYF
DNA: TGTGCCAGCAGCATTCGACAGGGGGCCCCCACAGATACGCAGTATTTT

size: .
V: TRBV7-9
D: TRBD2
J: TRBJ2-2
CDR3: CASSQITSGGATGELFF
DNA: TGTGCCAGCAGCCAGATTACTAGCGGGGGGGCCACCGGGGAGCTGTTTTTT

size: .
V: TRBV2
D: TRBD1
J: TRBJ1-6
CDR3: CASRRTGNNSPLHF
DNA: TGTGCCAGCAGGAGGACAGGGAATAATTCACCCCTCCACTTT

size: .
V: TRBV14
D: .
J: TRBJ2-7
CDR3: CASSQGIGVISYEQYF
DNA: TGTGCCAGCAGCCAAGGTATAGGGGTGATCTCCTACGAGCAGTACTTC

size: .
V: TRBV25-1
D: .
J: TRBJ1-1
CDR3: CASSEQGGGTKGTEAFF
DNA: TGTGCCAGCAGTGAGCAAGGGGGGGGGACAAAAGGAACTGAAGCTTTCTTT

size: .
V: TRBV7-9
D: .
J: TRBJ1-1
CDR3: CASSSPEILKQAFF
DNA: TGTGCCAGCAGTTCGCCCGAGATTTTAAAACAAGCTTTCTTT

size: .
V: TRBV4-1
D: TRBD2
J: TRBJ2-1
CDR3: CASRPSGVWTYNEQFF
DNA: TGCGCCAGCAGGCCTAGCGGGGTATGGACCTACAATGAGCAGTTCTTC

size: few
V: TRBV28
D: .
J: TRBJ1-2
CDR3: CASMRGIDTPYGYTF
DNA: TGTGCCAGCATGAGAGGCATCGACACCCCCTATGGCTACACCTTC

size: once
V: TRBV6-5
D: .
J: TRBJ1-2
CDR3: CASSYMGGGYGYTF
DNA: TGTGCCAGCAGTTACATGGGGGGGGGCTATGGCTACACCTTC

size: .
V: TRBV19
D: TRBD1
J: TRBJ1-5
CDR3: CASSARGLVNQPQHF
DNA: TGTGCCAGTAGTGCCAGGGGGCTCGTCAATCAGCCCCAGCATTTT

size: few
V: TRBV15
D: .
J: TRBJ2-7
CDR3: CATSRDRGRYEQYF
DNA: TGTGCCACCAGCAGAGATCGAGGCAGATACGAGCAGTACTTC

size: .
V: TRBV19
D: .
J: TRBJ1-5
CDR3: CASSSTLPQHF
DNA: TGTGCCAGTAGTTCGACTCTGCCCCAGCATTTT

size: .
V: TRBV10-2
D: .
J: TRBJ2-1
CDR3: CASGGLTTYNEQFF
DNA: TGCGCCAGCGGAGGACTAACTACCTACAATGAGCAGTTCTTC

size: few
V: TRBV4-3
D: .
J: TRBJ2-3
CDR3: CASSQGSGGDTDTQYF
DNA: TGCGCCAGCAGCCAAGGAAGTGGGGGCGACACAGATACGCAGTATTTT

size: .
V: TRBV5-4
D: TRBD1
J: TRBJ1-1
CDR3: CASSATGDRPFF
DNA: TGTGCCAGCAGCGCTACGGGGGACAGGCCTTTCTTT

size: .
V: TRBV7-2
D: TRBD2
J: TRBJ2-3
CDR3: CASSRLAGGPTDTQYF
DNA: TGTGCCAGCAGCAGACTAGCGGGGGGACCCACAGATACGCAGTATTTT

size: .
V: TRBV7-3
D: .
J: TRBJ1-2
CDR3: CASSSDGYGYTF
DNA: TGTGCCAGCAGCTCAGACGGCTATGGCTACACCTTC

size: once
V: TRBV6-5
D: TRBD2
J: TRBJ2-1
CDR3: CASSAPGTRYNEQFF
DNA: TGTGCCAGCAGTGCCCCCGGGACTAGATATAATGAGCAGTTCTTC

size: .
V: TRBV4-1
D: .
J: TRBJ1-2
CDR3: CASSLGQLSDYGYTF
DNA: TGCGCCAGCAGCCTCGGACAGTTAAGTGACTATGGCTACACCTTC

size: .
V: TRBV7-9
D: .
J: TRBJ2-3
CDR3: CASSLDTDTQYF
DNA: TGTGCCAGCAGCTTAGACACAGATACGCAGTATTTT

size: .
V: TRBV19
D: .
J: TRBJ2-3
CDR3: CASSPVITDTQYF
DNA: TGTGCCAGTAGTCCCGTCATCACAGATACGCAGTATTTT

size: .
V: TRBV2
D: .
J: TRBJ1-1
CDR3: CASRLNPREAFF
DNA: TGTGCCAGCAGGCTCAATCCACGTGAAGCTTTCTTT

size: .
V: TRBV19
D: TRBD1
J: TRBJ2-6
CDR3: CASSIEGQGAYGANVLTF
DNA: TGTGCCAGTAGTATAGAGGGACAGGGGGCATATGGGGCCAACGTCCTGACTTTC

size: .
V: TRBV5-8
D: TRBD1
J: TRBJ2-5
CDR3: CASRPRTGDGETQYF
DNA: TGTGCCAGCAGGCCCCGGACAGGGGACGGAGAGACCCAGTACTTC

size: .
V: TRBV7-3
D: .
J: TRBJ2-2
CDR3: CASSLTSGGSNTGELFF
DNA: TGTGCCAGCAGCTTAACGTCCGGGGGCTCGAACACCGGGGAGCTGTTTTTT

size: .
V: TRBV18
D: .
J: TRBJ2-7
CDR3: CASSPRQIQASSYEQYF
DNA: TGTGCCAGCTCACCACGGCAGATTCAGGCCAGCTCCTACGAGCAGTACTTC

size: .
V: TRBV5-4
D: TRBD2
J: TRBJ2-7
CDR3: CAVFGTSGGRYEQYF
DNA: TGTGCCGTCTTCGGGACTAGCGGGGGCCGCTACGAGCAGTACTTC

size: once
V: TRBV5-6
D: .
J: TRBJ1-2
CDR3: CASSPGTLTRGYTF
DNA: TGTGCCAGCAGCCCAGGGACTCTGACTAGGGGCTACACCTTC

size: .
V: TRBV27
D: .
J: TRBJ2-5
CDR3: CASSLLGVGLETQYF
DNA: TGTGCCAGCAGTTTATTGGGAGTGGGGTTGGAGACCCAGTACTTC

size: .
V: TRBV5-8
D: .
J: TRBJ1-3
CDR3: CASSMAAGSHSGNTIYF
DNA: TGTGCCAGCAGCATGGCGGCGGGGTCTCACTCTGGAAACACCATATATTTT

size: large
V: TRBV7-9
D: .
J: TRBJ1-1
CDR3: CASSLRVGNTEAFF
DNA: TGTGCCAGCAGCTTACGGGTAGGGAACACTGAAGCTTTCTTT